This T cell receptor (beta chain) was obtained from a study of cytomegalovirus exposure and HLA in healthy donors. Overall study findings and caveats: The likely explanation for a cluster of highly shared sequence variants was sequencing artifact. In vitro work confirmed that three CMV-associated chains recognize CMV antigens.

With respect to this clone: The antigen remains undetermined.

The CDR3 is made up of 16 amino acids. Germline CDR1 reads MNHNS; CDR2 reads SASEGT. Trimming removed 2 bases at V and 1 base at J, with 14 bases between. The PCR employed 60 Vbeta primers together with 13 Jbeta primers. Sequencing was performed with immunoSEQ multiplex PCR; in TCRdb, only in-frame clones are kept and a portion is missing. Among a few hundred thousand clones listed, under 90% were seen once. Unrecorded immune exposures were likely, despite nominal health at sampling. The chain recombines TRBV6-1 with TRBJ2-5, with D perhaps TRBD1 (5 bases). The clonotype was recovered from a girl aged 2 to 10 in good health and CMV-seronegative. The sequenced material came from PBMCs. The CDR3, as DNA: TGTGCCAGCAGTGAAAGGAAGGGGCGCCCCCAAGAGACCCAGTACTTC. It yields the protein CASSERKGRPQETQYF.